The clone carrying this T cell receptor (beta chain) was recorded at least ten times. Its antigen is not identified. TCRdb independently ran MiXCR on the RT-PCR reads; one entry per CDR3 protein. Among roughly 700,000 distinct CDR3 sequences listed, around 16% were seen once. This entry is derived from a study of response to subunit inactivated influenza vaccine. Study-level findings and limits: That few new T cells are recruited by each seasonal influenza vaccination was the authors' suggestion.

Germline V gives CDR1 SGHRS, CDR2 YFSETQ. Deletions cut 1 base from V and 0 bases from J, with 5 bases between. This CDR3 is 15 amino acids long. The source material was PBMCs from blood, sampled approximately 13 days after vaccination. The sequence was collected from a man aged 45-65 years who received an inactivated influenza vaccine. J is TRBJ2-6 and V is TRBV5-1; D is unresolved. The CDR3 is CASSLSGSGANVLTF. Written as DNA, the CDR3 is TGCGCCAGCAGCTTGTCCGGCTCTGGGGCCAACGTCCTGACTTTC. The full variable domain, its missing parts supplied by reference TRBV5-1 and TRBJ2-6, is KAGVTQTPRYLIKTRGQQVTLSCSPISGHRSVSWYQQTPGQGLQFLFEYFSETQRNKGNFPGRFSGRQFSNSRSEMNVSTLELGDSALYLCASSLSGSGANVLTFGAGSRLTVL.